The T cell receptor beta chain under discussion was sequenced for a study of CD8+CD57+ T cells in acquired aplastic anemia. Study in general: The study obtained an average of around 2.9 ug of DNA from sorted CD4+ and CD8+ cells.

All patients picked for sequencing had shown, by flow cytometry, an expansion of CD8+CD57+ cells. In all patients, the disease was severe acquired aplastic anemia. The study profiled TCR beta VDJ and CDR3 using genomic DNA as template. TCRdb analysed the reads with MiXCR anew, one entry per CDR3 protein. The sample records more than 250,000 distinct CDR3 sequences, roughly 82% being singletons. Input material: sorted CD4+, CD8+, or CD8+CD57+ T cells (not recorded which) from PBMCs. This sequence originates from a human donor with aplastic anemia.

CDR3 coding DNA: TGTGCCAGCAGCTTTATAGTAAATGAGCGGAGCGACGAGCCATTCTTC. Translating it yields CASSFIVNERSDEPFF. V gene TRBV12-3 or TRBV12-4 combines with J gene TRBJ2-1; perhaps TRBD2 as D (5 bases). The CDR3 totals 16 residues. Trimming took 6 bases from V and 16 from J, leaving 31 bases between them.